The clone carrying this T cell receptor beta chain showed up just once. The antigen is undetermined. These data are taken from a study of metastatic and nonmetastatic thyroid tumors. The wider study: Repertoire comparisons spanned blood and tumor or nodule tissue from malignant and benign thyroid patients. General study findings and limits: As reported, TCR beta diversity in blood and tumor was significantly higher in malignant thyroid tumors than in benign nodules.

Not a single patient had been given any form of treatment at any point before undergoing thyroid surgery. Per the study methods: Across clinicopathological groups, CDR3 differences served as the basis for building a distant-metastasis classifier for papillary thyroid cancer. TCRdb reassembled clones from the PCR reads with MiXCR. The V and J calls follow TCRdb's processing rather than the paper's. The sample holds around 18,000 clones, around 26% seen once. CDR1 MDHEN and CDR2 SYDVKM come from the germline V gene. V shed 5 bases and J shed 2 bases, with 10 bases lying between them. The CDR3 runs 13 residues.

The receptor was derived from a female donor with papillary thyroid cancer or a benign thyroid nodule (not recorded which). Some clones in this sample may be carry-over from other donors' samples. The specimen was tumor tissue. The V call is TRBV28, the J call TRBJ2-7, with D uncertain. The CDR3 DNA reads as TGTGCCAGCAGTCAAGGACGGGCCTACGAGCAGTACTTC. Its protein product is CASSQGRAYEQYF.